There are a few counts of the clone carrying this T cell receptor beta chain. Its antigen is unidentified. Using immunoSEQ multiplex PCR, the repertoire was profiled, and TCRdb retains in-frame clones only, with some absent. Altogether some 220,000 clones are present, around 90% being singletons, with the ten largest covering 1.1%. The data belong to a study of cytomegalovirus exposure and HLA in healthy donors. Study background: The 120 validation repertoires, a later analysis reported, used the same platform as the roughly 660 repertoires from the first cohort.

Regarding the study as a whole: Researchers reported that a few CMV-associated chains were confirmed in vitro as CMV antigen-specific. Reports showed the classifier diagnosing cytomegalovirus status with high specificity and sensitivity. According to a subsequent analysis, TCR clusters identified in the first cohort showed a tendency to co-occur across the roughly 130 validation repertoires.

The CDR3 is 15 amino acids. Germline CDR1 is SEHNR and CDR2 is FQNEAQ (reference sequence). Trimming removed 2 bases from V and 1 base from J, with 11 bases in between. Sequenced material: PBMCs. The sequence was obtained from a woman in her late teens or twenties in good health and CMV-seronegative. The rearrangement uses TRBV7-9 and TRBJ1-1; D perhaps matches TRBD1 (5 bases). CDR3 protein: CASSLTTVKNTEAFF. The CDR3 nucleotides read TGTGCCAGCAGCTTAACGACAGTGAAGAACACTGAAGCTTTCTTT.